Following are 17 T cell receptor beta chains from one sample sequenced in a study of cytomegalovirus exposure and HLA in healthy donors. Amplification used 60 Vbeta primers and 13 Jbeta primers. TCRdb's table, derived via immunoSEQ multiplex PCR, lists solely in-frame clones and lacks some. The sample holds 150,000 or so clones, more than 75% seen once. Input material: PBMCs. Source of these receptors: a young man in good health and CMV-seropositive.

V gene TRBV29-1 combines with J gene TRBJ1-3, with TRBD1 as a possible D gene (6 bases). Trimming stripped 7 bases from V and 0 bases from J, with 10 bases between. From germline, CDR1 is SQVTM and CDR2 ANQGSEA. This CDR3 spans 13 amino acids. The CDR3 protein is CSAMDSSGNTIYF. The CDR3 DNA sequence: TGCAGCGCTATGGACAGCTCTGGAAACACCATATATTTT.

In DNA, the CDR3 is TGTGCCAGCAGCCGGGGGGGTAGCAATCAGCCCCAGCATTTT. Its protein product is CASSRGGSNQPQHF. J is TRBJ1-5 and V is TRBV7-9; D may be TRBD1 (5 bases). The CDR3 extends over 14 amino acids. With 5 bases removed from V and 0 bases from J, the gap between germline ends came to 8 bases. CDR1 is SEHNR, CDR2 FQNEAQ, per germline (reference sequence).

V and J are TRBV6-7 and TRBJ1-5; weak D call: TRBD1 (6 bases). TRBV6-7 carries the ORF label, with uncertain function. This CDR3 is 15 amino acids long. Trimming cost V 7 bases and J 2 bases, with 15 bases left between them. The CDR3 here is CASIKRGLCNQPQHF. The CDR3 bases are TGTGCCAGCATCAAGAGGGGGTTGTGCAATCAGCCCCAGCATTTT.

This rearrangement joins TRBV15 to TRBJ2-7, with 10 bases identical to TRBD2. The trim removed 0 bases at V and 2 bases at J, leaving 7 bases unmatched. The CDR3 covers 17 residues. Germline CDR1 is LNHNV and CDR2 is YYDKDF (reference sequence). The DNA for the CDR3 is TGTGCCACCAGCAGAGATCGAGTAGCGGGAGGTACCTACGAGCAGTACTTC. This translates into CATSRDRVAGGTYEQYF.

The genes are TRBV30 and TRBJ1-5, with TRBD1 as a possible D gene (6 bases). V lost 5 bases and J lost 1, with 9 bases in between. Germline values: CDR1 GTSNPN, CDR2 SVGIG (reference sequence). The CDR3 is 13 amino acids. CDR3 residues: CAWGTGSNQPQHF. Here the CDR3 DNA reads TGTGCCTGGGGTACAGGGAGCAATCAGCCCCAGCATTTT.

CDR3 in amino acids: CASSVVLGADRDNGYTF. CDR3 coding DNA: TGTGCCAGCAGCGTAGTACTCGGGGCCGACAGGGACAATGGCTACACCTTC. The V call is TRBV9, the J call TRBJ1-2; 7 positions match TRBD1. Germline values: CDR1 SGDLS, CDR2 YYNGEE. The CDR3 is 17 residues long. V trimming: 0 bases; J trimming: 6 bases; junction bases outside the gene matches: 14.

This chain links TRBV10-3 with TRBJ2-1, with TRBD1 identical over 8 bases. This CDR3 spans 12 amino acids. Trimming took 4 bases from V and 8 from J; bases not matched to a gene: 1. In germline, CDR1 is ENHRY, CDR2 SYGVKD. The CDR3 reads CAISGTGYEQFF. CDR3 coding DNA: TGTGCCATCAGTGGGACAGGGTATGAGCAGTTCTTC.

J is TRBJ1-2 and V is TRBV29-1, with TRBD1 identical over 8 bases. The germline gives CDR1 SQVTM, CDR2 ANQGSEA. The CDR3 totals 13 residues. V was clipped by 5 bases and J by 4 bases; unmatched bases: 6. The CDR3 DNA sequence: TGCAGCGTTCAGGACAGGGAGGCCTATGGCTACACCTTC. Translating it yields CSVQDREAYGYTF.

V gene TRBV19 combines with J gene TRBJ2-3; the D gene is possibly TRBD1 (7 bases). In germline, CDR1 is LNHDA, CDR2 SQIVND (reference sequence). The germline V and J ends were trimmed by 3 bases and 0 bases, with 13 bases remaining between them. This CDR3 is 16 amino acids long. The CDR3 spells CASSIWPGGSTDTQYF. CDR3 nucleotides: TGTGCCAGTAGTATTTGGCCAGGGGGGAGCACAGATACGCAGTATTTT.

This rearrangement joins TRBV7-9 to TRBJ2-3; the D gene is possibly TRBD1 (5 bases). CDR3 size: 14 residues. The germline CDR1 and CDR2 sequences are SEHNR and FQNEAQ (reference sequence). V lost 0 bases, J lost 3 bases, and 7 bases lay in between. The CDR3 protein is CASSLAGPTDTQYF. The CDR3 bases are TGTGCCAGCAGCTTAGCGGGGCCGACAGATACGCAGTATTTT.

The CDR3 spells CASSQDLPGGGNTIYF. CDR3 DNA: TGTGCCAGCAGCCAAGATCTACCCGGGGGAGGAAACACCATATATTTT. This chain connects TRBV4-2 to TRBJ1-3; a possible D gene is TRBD1 (5 bases). Trimming left V 0 bases short and J 4 bases short, with 13 bases between. The CDR3 extends over 16 amino acids. Germline lookup yields CDR1 LGHNA and CDR2 YNFKEQ.

This chain joins TRBV13 and TRBJ2-7, with TRBD1 identical over 11 bases. Germline trimming cut 0 bases from V and 1 base from J; bases unmatched to any gene: 8. The CDR3 runs to 18 residues. Germline lookup yields CDR1 PRHDT and CDR2 FYEKMQ (reference sequence). The CDR3 coding sequence is TGTGCCAGCAGCTTAGGGGGACAGGGGGGCCCTTCTTCCTACGAGCAGTACTTC. Translation gives CASSLGGQGGPSSYEQYF.

This sequence joins TRBV6-1 and TRBJ2-1, with D perhaps matching TRBD1 (7 bases). Trimming removed 5 bases from V and 9 bases from J, with 17 bases in between. Germline assignment: CDR1 MNHNS and CDR2 SASEGT. The CDR3 runs 14 residues. The DNA for the CDR3 is TGTGCCAGCAGTCAGACAGGGATGGGGGGTGAGCAGTTCTTC. Translated, it gives CASSQTGMGGEQFF.

The chain couples TRBV27 to TRBJ2-2; weak D call: TRBD1 (7 bases). The germline V gene encodes CDR1 MNHEY and CDR2 SMNVEV (reference sequence). V shed 3 bases and J shed 8 bases, with 13 bases lying between them. The CDR3 length is 14 residues. CDR3 sequence: CASSFGGGKGELFF. In DNA form, the CDR3 reads TGTGCCAGCAGTTTTGGAGGGGGCAAGGGGGAGCTGTTTTTT.

V and J are TRBV10-3 and TRBJ1-5; D gene unclear. Germline CDR1 ENHRY, CDR2 SYGVKD. The V and J ends lost 8 bases and 2 bases respectively, with 10 bases between them. This CDR3 has 13 amino acids. CDR3 DNA: TGTGCCATCGCCTCTAGCCGCAATCAGCCCCAGCATTTT. This codes for CAIASSRNQPQHF.

The chain carries TRBV6-1 and TRBJ1-1; the D gene is possibly TRBD1 (5 bases). The CDR3 runs 13 residues. V shed 3 bases and J shed 6 bases, with 11 bases lying between them. CDR1 and CDR2 (germline): MNHNS, SASEGT. The CDR3 bases are TGTGCCAGCAGTGAGCCAGGGAGGGCTGAAGCTTTCTTT. Translation: CASSEPGRAEAFF.

The V and J genes are TRBV29-1 and TRBJ2-7; 11 nucleotides match TRBD2. Germline CDR1 is SQVTM and CDR2 is ANQGSEA. This CDR3 is built from 14 residues. V shed 2 bases and J 5 bases; nucleotides not matched to a gene: 5. CDR3 region: CSVEPTSGSNEQYF. CDR3 bases: TGCAGCGTTGAACCCACTAGCGGGAGCAACGAGCAGTACTTC.